The 26 T cell receptor beta chains given below trace back to one sample, sequenced in a study of blood T cell repertoires in COVID-19. Clones were read by immunoSEQ multiplex PCR, and TCRdb kept only the in-frame ones, dropping some. Among 130,000 to 150,000 clones listed, 85% to 90% were seen once. Sequenced: peripheral blood. The source of these receptors is a human donor in a cohort sampled during active COVID-19.

As concerns this clone: Other DNA sequences in this sample translate to the same CDR3. This chain uses TRBV7-8 with TRBJ2-7; 10 bases align to TRBD2. This CDR3 is built from 15 residues. Trimming took 5 bases from V and 2 from J; bases not matched to a gene: 6. The germline V gene encodes CDR1 SGHVS and CDR2 FQNEAQ. In DNA, the CDR3 is TGTGCCAGCAGCCCTAGGACTAGCGGACCCTACGAGCAGTACTTC. Protein product: CASSPRTSGPYEQYF.

The chain employs TRBV30 and TRBJ2-2; TRBD2 might be the D (5 bases). V lost 0 bases and J lost 2, with 13 bases in between. This CDR3 contains 16 residues. Germline lookup yields CDR1 GTSNPN and CDR2 SVGIG (reference sequence). The CDR3: CAWSVLGPSNTGELFF. The CDR3, as DNA: TGTGCCTGGAGTGTATTGGGCCCTAGCAACACCGGGGAGCTGTTTTTT.

The V gene is TRBV5-1, the J gene TRBJ2-6; TRBD1 aligns across 9 bases. CDR3 length equals 19 residues. Germline CDR1 reads SGHRS; CDR2 reads YFSETQ. V lost 5 bases to trimming and J lost 1 base; unmatched junction nucleotides: 13. CDR3 DNA: TGCGCCAGCAGTTCCGGGACAGGGCCTATGGCATCTGGGGCCAACGTCCTGACTTTC. Protein product: CASSSGTGPMASGANVLTF. The full variable domain, its missing parts supplied by reference TRBV5-1 and TRBJ2-6, is KAGVTQTPRYLIKTRGQQVTLSCSPISGHRSVSWYQQTPGQGLQFLFEYFSETQRNKGNFPGRFSGRQFSNSRSEMNVSTLELGDSALYLCASSSGTGPMASGANVLTFGAGSRLTVL.

In this sample, this clone turned up a few times. This chain connects TRBV3-1 (or the pseudogene TRBV3-2) to TRBJ1-5, with no clear D. Germline CDR1 reads LGHDT; CDR2 reads YNNKEL (reference sequence). The V end lost 2 bases, the J end lost 4 bases, and 6 bases lay between the germline ends. This CDR3 comprises 13 residues. The DNA of the CDR3 is TGTGCCAGCAGCCAATCAGTTAATCAGCCCCAGCATTTT. Translation gives CASSQSVNQPQHF.

The V call is TRBV7-8, the J call TRBJ1-2, with 10 bases fitting TRBD1. The CDR3 consists of 15 residues. V lost 5 bases to trimming and J lost 8 bases; unmatched junction nucleotides: 11. Germline loops: CDR1 SGHVS, CDR2 FQNEAQ. The CDR3 DNA reads as TGTGCCAGCAGCAGAACGGACAGGGGGGTTCGAGGCTACACCTTC. Amino acid sequence: CASSRTDRGVRGYTF.

Regarding this clone: Other DNA sequences from this sample encode an identical CDR3 as well. The chain has TRBV6-2 or TRBV6-3 and TRBJ1-1, with D perhaps TRBD1 (6 bases). V dropped 2 bases and J dropped 1 base, with 8 bases sitting between them. Germline CDR1 and CDR2: MNHEY and SVGEGT. The CDR3 has 14 amino acids. The chain's CDR3 is CASSYGGANTEAFF. The CDR3 DNA is TGTGCCAGCAGTTACGGGGGCGCGAACACTGAAGCTTTCTTT.

V usage is TRBV23-1 and J usage is TRBJ2-6; no definite D call. TRBV23-1 falls under the ORF class, with uncertain function. This CDR3 has 15 residues. The V and J ends lost 4 bases and 0 bases respectively, with 7 bases between them. CDR3 sequence reads: CASSPGCSGANVLTF. The DNA of the CDR3 is TGCGCCAGCAGTCCGGGTTGCTCTGGGGCCAACGTCCTGACTTTC.

J is TRBJ1-1 and V is TRBV7-9; D not certain. The CDR3 runs 12 residues. CDR1 is SEHNR and CDR2 is FQNEAQ in the germline V gene (reference sequence). V was clipped by 5 bases and J by 4 bases, with 8 bases between them. The CDR3 loop reads CASSNQATEAFF. The CDR3 bases are TGTGCCAGCAGCAACCAAGCCACTGAAGCTTTCTTT.

The V call is TRBV10-3, the J call TRBJ2-2; D call uncertain. CDR3 length: 11 amino acids. Germline V gene data show CDR1 as ENHRY and CDR2 as SYGVKD. V was shortened by 6 bases and J by 5 bases, with 4 bases between the two germline ends. The CDR3 sequence is CAISSTGELFF. CDR3 nucleotide sequence: TGTGCCATCAGCAGTACCGGGGAGCTGTTTTTT.

The V call is TRBV15, the J call TRBJ2-5; TRBD1 might be the D (6 bases). CDR1 is LNHNV and CDR2 is YYDKDF in the germline V gene (reference sequence). The CDR3 length is 15 residues. Trimming pared 5 bases from V and 3 bases from J, leaving 16 bases between. The DNA of the CDR3 is TGTGCCACCAGCCGCAGCTCAACAGGGAAAGAGACCCAGTACTTC. Encoded protein: CATSRSSTGKETQYF.

This chain uses TRBV19 with TRBJ1-6; D unresolved. The CDR3 has 16 amino acids. Germline CDR1 is LNHDA and CDR2 is SQIVND (reference sequence). V was trimmed by 9 bases and J by 9 bases, leaving 24 bases between them. The CDR3 DNA is TGTGCCAGCCGAGTTTCCCGGGGAGGGATTGCTTCACCCCTCCACTTT. Its protein is CASRVSRGGIASPLHF. Using reference TRBV19 and TRBJ1-6 for the parts outside the CDR3, the full variable domain is DGGITQSPKYLFRKEGQNVTLSCEQNLNHDAMYWYRQDPGQGLRLIYYSQIVNDFQKGDIAEGYSVSREKKESFPLTVTSAQKNPTAFYLCASRVSRGGIASPLHFGNGTRLTVT.

This chain links TRBV5-6 with TRBJ2-5; TRBD1 matches at 10 bases. Germline V gene sequence: CDR1 SGHDT, CDR2 YYEEEE. The CDR3 has 15 amino acids. J lost 2 bases, V lost 2 bases, and 3 bases had no gene match. This CDR3 is CASSFRTGGQETQYF. The CDR3 DNA reads as TGTGCCAGCAGCTTCAGGACAGGGGGACAAGAGACCCAGTACTTC. The full variable domain, rest sourced from reference TRBV5-6 and TRBJ2-5, is DAGVTQSPTHLIKTRGQQVTLRCSPKSGHDTVSWYQQALGQGPQFIFQYYEEEERQRGNFPDRFSGHQFPNYSSELNVNALLLGDSALYLCASSFRTGGQETQYFGPGTRLLVL.

The chain has TRBV3-1 (or the pseudogene TRBV3-2) and TRBJ1-1; D not resolved. The CDR3 sequence is 13 residues long. Germline values: CDR1 LGHDT, CDR2 YNNKEL (reference sequence). The germline V and J ends were trimmed by 1 base and 2 bases, with 5 bases remaining between them. CDR3 nucleotides: TGTGCCAGCAGCCAAGGAACTAACACTGAAGCTTTCTTT. Translated: CASSQGTNTEAFF.

The chain couples TRBV7-3 to TRBJ2-3; unclear D gene. The CDR3 has 16 residues. Germline CDR1 is SGHTA and CDR2 is FQGTGA. With 2 bases removed from V and 2 bases from J, the gap between germline ends came to 14 bases. The CDR3 loop reads CASSLVAISHTDTQYF. CDR3 nucleotides: TGTGCCAGCAGCTTAGTAGCTATTAGTCACACAGATACGCAGTATTTT.

V and J are TRBV5-5 and TRBJ2-1; D is unclear. Trimming took 2 bases from V and 10 from J, leaving 19 bases between them. CDR1 is SGHKS and CDR2 is YYEKEE in the germline V gene (reference sequence). This CDR3 is built from 15 residues. The CDR3 protein is CASSLKVGQVGEQFF. CDR3 in DNA: TGTGCCAGCAGCTTAAAGGTCGGCCAGGTTGGGGAGCAGTTCTTC.

V gene TRBV7-9 combines with J gene TRBJ2-1, with D perhaps TRBD2 (5 bases). The CDR3 totals 16 residues. Trimming shortened V by 4 bases and J by 4 bases, and 17 bases separated the two germline ends. Germline V gene data show CDR1 as SEHNR and CDR2 as FQNEAQ (reference sequence). CDR3 DNA: TGTGCCAGCAGCTCCATGGGTGGGAGAGCTTACAATGAGCAGTTCTTC. Protein product: CASSSMGGRAYNEQFF.

The chain carries TRBV10-2 and TRBJ2-7; D possibly corresponds to TRBD1 (7 bases). V dropped 2 bases and J dropped 1 base, with 24 bases sitting between them. The CDR3 runs to 19 residues. Looked up from germline, CDR1 is WSHSY and CDR2 is SAAADI. The CDR3 sequence: CASSERGGGPGQKSYEQYF. In DNA, the CDR3 is TGCGCCAGCAGTGAGCGAGGAGGGGGTCCGGGACAGAAGTCCTACGAGCAGTACTTC.

V usage is TRBV27 and J usage is TRBJ1-2, with TRBD1 as a possible D gene (6 bases). The CDR3 has 14 amino acids. V was pared by 3 bases and J by 2 bases, with 10 bases between. CDR1 and CDR2 (germline): MNHEY, SMNVEV (reference sequence). The CDR3 sequence: CASSFRRGNYGYTF. As DNA, the CDR3 is TGTGCCAGCAGTTTCCGCAGGGGAAACTATGGCTACACCTTC.

This chain uses TRBV27 with TRBJ1-1; no clear D. V was shortened by 8 bases and J by 5 bases, with 15 bases between the two germline ends. The CDR3 consists of 13 residues. The germline gives CDR1 MNHEY, CDR2 SMNVEV (reference sequence). CDR3: CASLGSGGTEAFF. The CDR3 bases are TGTGCCAGCTTGGGATCGGGAGGAACTGAAGCTTTCTTT.

The chain is built from TRBV5-4 and TRBJ2-3; TRBD1 aligns across 8 bases. The germline gives CDR1 SGHNT, CDR2 YYREEE (reference sequence). The V segment lost 5 bases and the J segment 1 base; nucleotides outside the gene matches: 6. CDR3 length: 15 amino acids. The CDR3: CASRNPGQGTDTQYF. The CDR3 bases are TGTGCCAGCAGGAATCCGGGACAGGGCACAGATACGCAGTATTTT.

J is TRBJ2-7 and V is TRBV2, with TRBD2 matching over 12 bases. With V trimmed by 7 bases and J by 3 bases, 1 base remained unmatched. The CDR3 sequence is 13 residues long. Per germline, CDR1 SNHLY and CDR2 FYNNEI. DNA for the CDR3: TGTGCCAGCACTAGCGGGAGGGACTACGAGCAGTACTTC. Residues: CASTSGRDYEQYF.

This chain joins TRBV7-9 and TRBJ2-1; 9 bases align to TRBD1. Unmatched junction bases numbered 5, after V lost 1 base and J lost 4 bases. There are 16 residues in the CDR3. The germline V gene has CDR1 SEHNR and CDR2 FQNEAQ (reference sequence). Here the CDR3 reads CASSLGGQGLYNEQFF. CDR3 DNA sequence: TGTGCCAGCAGCTTAGGCGGACAGGGGCTTTACAATGAGCAGTTCTTC.

The rearrangement uses TRBV2 and TRBJ2-5; 9 nucleotides line up with TRBD2. Germline V gives CDR1 SNHLY, CDR2 FYNNEI. The V gene end was trimmed by 1 base and the J gene end by 5 bases; junction bases not matched to a gene: 5. The CDR3 has 15 amino acids. The CDR3, as DNA: TGTGCCAGCAGTGAAGTTCCTAGCGGGGCCGAGACCCAGTACTTC. Translation gives CASSEVPSGAETQYF. The full variable domain, completed using reference TRBV2 and TRBJ2-5, is EPEVTQTPSHQVTQMGQEVILRCVPISNHLYFYWYRQILGQKVEFLVSFYNNEISEKSEIFDDQFSVERPDGSNFTLKIRSTKLEDSAMYFCASSEVPSGAETQYFGPGTRLLVL.

The chain links TRBV5-1 to TRBJ1-1, with D possibly being TRBD1 (5 bases). Germline CDR1 reads SGHRS; CDR2 reads YFSETQ. The CDR3 has 16 amino acids. V dropped 4 bases and J dropped 5 bases, with 21 bases sitting between them. Here the CDR3 reads CASSRSPQGRDTEAFF. In DNA, the CDR3 is TGCGCCAGCAGCCGAAGCCCTCAGGGCAGGGATACTGAAGCTTTCTTT.

V gene TRBV4-3 combines with J gene TRBJ2-3; 8 bases are shared with TRBD2. The V gene end was trimmed by 1 base and the J gene end by 6 bases; junction bases not matched to a gene: 6. Germline values: CDR1 LGHNA, CDR2 YSLEER. There are 15 residues in the CDR3. The CDR3 spells CASSQVSGGLDTQYF. The CDR3 nucleotides read TGCGCCAGCAGCCAAGTGTCGGGGGGGTTGGATACGCAGTATTTT.

The V call is TRBV28, the J call TRBJ2-1; tentative D call: TRBD1 (6 bases). V dropped 5 bases and J dropped 9 bases, with 11 bases sitting between them. The germline CDR1 and CDR2 sequences are MDHEN and SYDVKM. This CDR3 is built from 12 residues. CDR3 sequence (DNA): TGTGCCAGCAGTCCCAGGGGAAGTGAGCAGTTCTTC. This gives the protein CASSPRGSEQFF.